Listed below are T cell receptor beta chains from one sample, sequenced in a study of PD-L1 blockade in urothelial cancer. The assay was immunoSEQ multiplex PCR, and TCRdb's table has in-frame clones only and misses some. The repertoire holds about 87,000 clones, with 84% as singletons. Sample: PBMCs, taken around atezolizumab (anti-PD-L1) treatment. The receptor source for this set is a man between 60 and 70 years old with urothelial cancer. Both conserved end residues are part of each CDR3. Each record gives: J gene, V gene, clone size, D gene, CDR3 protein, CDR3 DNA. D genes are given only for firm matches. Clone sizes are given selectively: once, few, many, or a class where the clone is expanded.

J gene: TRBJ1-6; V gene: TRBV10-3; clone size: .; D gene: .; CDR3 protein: CASRRDNSPLHF; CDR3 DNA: TGTGCCTCCCGACGGGATAATTCACCCCTCCACTTT
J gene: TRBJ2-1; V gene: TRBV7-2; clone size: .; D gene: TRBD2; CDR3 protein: CASSEGTSGYNEQFF; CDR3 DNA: TGTGCCAGCAGCGAAGGGACTAGCGGGTACAATGAGCAGTTCTTC
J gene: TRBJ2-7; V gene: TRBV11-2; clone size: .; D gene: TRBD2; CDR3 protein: CASSRLAGGGSSYEQYF; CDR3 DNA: TGTGCCAGCAGTCGACTAGCGGGGGGCGGAAGCTCCTACGAGCAGTACTTC
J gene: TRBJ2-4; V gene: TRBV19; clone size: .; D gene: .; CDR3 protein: CASSFREENIQYF; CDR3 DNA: TGTGCCAGTAGCTTCAGGGAGGAAAACATTCAGTACTTC
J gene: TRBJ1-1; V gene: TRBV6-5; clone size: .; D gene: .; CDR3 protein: CASTPPRGRGGEAFF; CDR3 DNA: TGTGCCAGCACTCCCCCGAGGGGGAGGGGCGGTGAAGCTTTCTTT
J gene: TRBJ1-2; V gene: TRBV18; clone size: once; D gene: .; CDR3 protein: CASSSGTPLRMNYGYTF; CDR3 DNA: TGTGCCAGCTCATCCGGGACACCTCTCCGAATGAACTATGGCTACACCTTC
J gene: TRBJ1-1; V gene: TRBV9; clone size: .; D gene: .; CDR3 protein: CASSPRTENTEAFF; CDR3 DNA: TGTGCCAGCAGCCCCCGGACAGAAAACACTGAAGCTTTCTTT
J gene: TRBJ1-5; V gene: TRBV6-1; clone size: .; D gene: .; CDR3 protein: CASSEATVWQPQHF; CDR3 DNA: TGTGCCAGCAGTGAAGCGACAGTTTGGCAGCCCCAGCATTTT
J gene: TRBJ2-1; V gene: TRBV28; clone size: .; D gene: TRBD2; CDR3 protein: CASSLGLAGGTHNEQFF; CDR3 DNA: TGTGCCAGCAGTTTAGGACTAGCGGGAGGAACCCACAATGAGCAGTTCTTC
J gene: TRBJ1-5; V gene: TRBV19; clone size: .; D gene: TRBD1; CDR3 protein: CASSTLGTGGQPQHF; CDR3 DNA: TGTGCCAGTAGTACCCTCGGGACAGGGGGCCAGCCCCAGCATTTT
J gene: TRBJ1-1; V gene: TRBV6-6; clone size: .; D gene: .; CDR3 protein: CASSYSGGSEAFF; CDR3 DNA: TGTGCCAGCAGTTACTCTGGGGGCTCTGAAGCTTTCTTT
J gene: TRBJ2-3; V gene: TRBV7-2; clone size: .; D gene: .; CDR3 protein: CASSFYTDTQYF; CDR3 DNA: TGTGCCAGCAGCTTTTACACAGATACGCAGTATTTT
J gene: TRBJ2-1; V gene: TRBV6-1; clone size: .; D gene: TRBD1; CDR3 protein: CAGGQGNEQFF; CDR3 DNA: TGTGCCGGCGGACAGGGCAATGAGCAGTTCTTC
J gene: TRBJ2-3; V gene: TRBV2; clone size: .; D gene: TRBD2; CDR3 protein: CASRGGLAGDTQYF; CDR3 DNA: TGTGCCAGCAGGGGGGGACTAGCTGGAGATACGCAGTATTTT
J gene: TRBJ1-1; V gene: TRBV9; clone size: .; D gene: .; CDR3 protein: CASSVGWGGETTEAFF; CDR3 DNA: TGTGCCAGCAGCGTAGGTTGGGGAGGGGAAACCACTGAAGCTTTCTTT
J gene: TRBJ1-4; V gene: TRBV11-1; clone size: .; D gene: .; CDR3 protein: CASSSRTATNEKLFF; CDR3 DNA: TGTGCCAGCAGCAGCAGGACAGCAACTAATGAAAAACTGTTTTTT
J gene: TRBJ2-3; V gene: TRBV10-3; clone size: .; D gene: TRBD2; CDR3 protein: CAMGGGAGVADTQYF; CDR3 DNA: TGTGCCATGGGTGGAGGGGCGGGAGTCGCAGATACGCAGTATTTT
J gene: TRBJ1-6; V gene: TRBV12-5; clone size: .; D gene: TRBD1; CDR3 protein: CASGLVLGQGVDSPLHF; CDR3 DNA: TGTGCTAGTGGTTTGGTACTAGGTCAGGGGGTCGATTCACCCCTCCACTTT